The rows below give T cell receptor beta chains drawn from one sample of a study of prognosis after radiotherapy for stage I lung cancer. Using its own MiXCR run on the multiplex PCR reads, TCRdb lists one record per CDR3 protein. The sample has 12,000 to 15,000 distinct CDR3 sequences, 30% to 40% seen once. Sequencing used PBMCs, obtained before or after stereotactic body radiation therapy (not recorded which). These receptor sequences come from a donor aged 50 or older with non-small cell lung cancer. Both conserved end residues are part of each CDR3. Fields, in order: J gene, D gene, V gene, clone size, CDR3 protein, CDR3 DNA. A D gene is named only where the DNA matches it firmly. Where a row states a size, it is once, few, many or the class of an expanded clone; other rows omit it.

TRBJ2-3 | NA | TRBV5-8 | NA | CASSLALAEGTDTQYF | TGCGCCAGCAGCCTTGCTTTAGCGGAGGGGACAGATACGCAGTATTTT
TRBJ2-2 | TRBD1 | TRBV2 | many | CASSDYGGQGARVGTGELFF | TGTGCCAGCAGTGATTATGGGGGACAGGGGGCTCGGGTTGGGACCGGGGAGCTGTTTTTT
TRBJ2-2 | TRBD2 | TRBV6-2/TRBV6-3 | NA | CASTTGTRASVELFF | TGTGCCAGCACCACCGGGACTAGGGCGTCCGTGGAGCTGTTTTTT
TRBJ1-1 | NA | TRBV27 | many | CASSLLGIMNTEAFF | TGTGCCAGCAGTTTATTAGGAATCATGAACACTGAAGCTTTCTTT
TRBJ2-6 | NA | TRBV19 | many | CASISSGAGANVLTF | TGTGCCAGTATCTCTTCCGGGGCTGGGGCCAACGTCCTGACTTTC
TRBJ1-1 | NA | TRBV28 | many | CASSPPTGMRTEAFF | TGTGCCAGCAGCCCACCTACAGGGATGAGGACTGAAGCTTTCTTT
TRBJ2-1 | NA | TRBV7-2 | NA | CASSLGYGEQFF | TGTGCCAGCAGCTTAGGGTATGGTGAGCAGTTCTTC
TRBJ1-3 | NA | TRBV18 | many | CASSPAQEIYGKPGNTIYF | TGTGCCAGCTCACCAGCGCAGGAAATTTATGGAAAGCCTGGAAACACCATATATTTT
TRBJ1-1 | NA | TRBV20-1 | medium-sized | CRPTRRGTRGAFF | TGCAGGCCGACCCGGCGGGGCACCCGCGGCGCTTTCTTT
TRBJ2-5 | NA | TRBV2 | many | CASSPEGRGYF | TGTGCCAGCAGTCCGGAGGGAAGGGGGTACTTC
TRBJ2-7 | NA | TRBV6-1 | many | CASSTLLRGDEQYF | TGTGCCAGCAGCACCCTTTTGAGGGGAGACGAGCAGTACTTC
TRBJ1-5 | TRBD1 | TRBV6-2/TRBV6-3 | few | CASRQGAQHF | TGTGCCAGCAGACAGGGGGCCCAGCATTTT
TRBJ2-3 | TRBD1 | TRBV29-1 | many | CSVGGRQGPSTDTQYF | TGCAGCGTTGGGGGGAGACAGGGACCTTCCACAGATACGCAGTATTTT
TRBJ1-5 | NA | TRBV5-5 | many | CASSLAPLGGSNQPQHF | TGTGCCAGCAGCTTGGCCCCCCTAGGGGGAAGCAATCAGCCCCAGCATTTT
TRBJ2-3 | TRBD1 | TRBV6-1 | many | CASQGAGETDTQYF | TGTGCCTCCCAGGGGGCCGGTGAGACAGATACGCAGTATTTT
TRBJ1-1 | TRBD1 | TRBV28 | many | CASSLSFLGTGDYTEAFF | TGTGCCAGCAGTTTAAGCTTTCTCGGGACAGGGGATTACACTGAAGCTTTCTTT
TRBJ1-2 | NA | TRBV7-9 | many | CASSSGAWENYGYTF | TGTGCCAGCAGCTCGGGGGCCTGGGAGAACTATGGCTACACCTTC
TRBJ2-3 | TRBD1 | TRBV27 | NA | CASSLQGVADTQYF | TGTGCCAGCAGTCTACAGGGGGTGGCTGATACGCAGTATTTT
TRBJ1-1 | TRBD1 | TRBV11-2 | NA | CANTRVSGGLTESFF | TGTGCCAACACCCGGGTATCAGGGGGCCTCACTGAATCTTTCTTT
TRBJ1-2 | NA | TRBV19 | NA | CASSKGVKSDVYGYTF | TGTGCCAGTAGCAAAGGGGTGAAAAGTGACGTCTATGGCTACACCTTC
TRBJ2-2 | TRBD1 | TRBV10-2 | NA | CASRGTGAATGELFF | TGCGCCAGCAGGGGGACAGGGGCCGCCACCGGGGAGCTGTTTTTT
TRBJ2-3 | NA | TRBV18 | many | CASSPPASVADTQYF | TGTGCCAGCTCACCACCCGCTAGCGTTGCAGATACGCAGTATTTT
TRBJ2-2 | TRBD2 | TRBV30 | many | CAWSTRASGSATGELFF | TGTGCCTGGAGTACTAGGGCTAGCGGGAGCGCCACCGGGGAGCTGTTTTTT
TRBJ1-1 | NA | TRBV11-2 | many | CASSLRVGQFDTEAFF | TGTGCCAGCAGCTTAAGAGTCGGACAGTTCGACACTGAAGCTTTCTTT
TRBJ2-5 | TRBD1 | TRBV7-3 | many | CASSLTGTGGRETQYF | TGTGCCAGCAGCTTAACGGGGACAGGGGGCCGAGAGACCCAGTACTTC
TRBJ1-1 | NA | TRBV12-3/TRBV12-4 | NA | CASSLVRNTEAFF | TGTGCCAGCAGTTTAGTGCGGAACACTGAAGCTTTCTTT
TRBJ2-1 | TRBD2 | TRBV24-1 | NA | CATSGSSGRANDQFF | TGTGCCACCAGTGGGTCTAGCGGACGGGCAAACGATCAGTTCTTC
TRBJ2-1 | TRBD2 | TRBV3-1 | many | CASSQRFRTSGYNEQFF | TGTGCCAGCAGCCAAAGGTTCAGGACTAGCGGCTACAATGAGCAGTTCTTC
TRBJ1-2 | NA | TRBV29-1 | many | CSVEMGGYGYTF | TGCAGCGTTGAAATGGGAGGGTATGGCTACACCTTC
TRBJ1-4 | NA | TRBV19 | many | CASTRGTTNEKLFF | TGTGCCAGTACCCGTGGGACAACTAATGAAAAACTGTTTTTT
TRBJ1-1 | TRBD1 | TRBV11-2 | many | CASSRRKGQGVTEAFF | TGTGCCAGCAGCCGACGAAAGGGACAGGGGGTCACTGAAGCTTTCTTT
TRBJ2-3 | TRBD2 | TRBV7-9 | many | CASRVLSIAGGLGDTQYF | TGTGCCAGCAGAGTGTTAAGTATAGCGGGGGGGCTCGGAGATACGCAGTATTTT
TRBJ1-5 | TRBD1 | TRBV30 | many | CAWSEGTGGQPQHF | TGTGCCTGGAGTGAAGGGACAGGAGGACAGCCCCAGCATTTT